This T cell receptor (beta chain) was identified during a study of shared clonotypes between healthy human individuals. Remarks on this clone: One junction end does not reproduce the germline sequence, and a read error may be involved.

Clones were read by immunoSEQ multiplex PCR, and TCRdb kept only the in-frame ones, dropping some. Of roughly 2.5 million clones in the sample, around 94% are singletons; the top ten hold more than 0.12%. The receptor was isolated from a man aged 18 to 30 in good health. The sample was naive CD4+ T cells sorted from blood. Described subset: CD45RA+ positively selected.

CDR3: CASSQTIAGSLYEQYF. The CDR3, as DNA: TGCGCCAGCAGCCAAACCATAGCGGGTTCGCTATACGAGCAGTACTTC. This chain links TRBV5-4 with TRBJ2-7; TRBD2 matches 7 bases. The CDR3 covers 16 residues. Germline V gene sequence: CDR1 SGHNT, CDR2 YYREEE (reference sequence).